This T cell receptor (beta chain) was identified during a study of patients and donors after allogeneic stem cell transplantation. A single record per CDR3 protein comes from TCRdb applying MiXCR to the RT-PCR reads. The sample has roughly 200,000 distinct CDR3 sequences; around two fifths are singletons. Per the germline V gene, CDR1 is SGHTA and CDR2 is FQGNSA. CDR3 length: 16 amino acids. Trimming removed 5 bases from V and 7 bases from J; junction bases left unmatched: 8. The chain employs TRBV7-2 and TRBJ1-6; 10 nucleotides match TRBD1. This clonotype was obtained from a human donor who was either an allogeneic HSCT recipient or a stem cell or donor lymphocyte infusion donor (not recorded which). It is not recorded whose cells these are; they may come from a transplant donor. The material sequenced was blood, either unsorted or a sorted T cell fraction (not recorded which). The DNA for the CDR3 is TGTGCCAGCAGCAGACGGACAGGGGGTTACAATTCACCCCTCCACTTT. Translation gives CASSRRTGGYNSPLHF.